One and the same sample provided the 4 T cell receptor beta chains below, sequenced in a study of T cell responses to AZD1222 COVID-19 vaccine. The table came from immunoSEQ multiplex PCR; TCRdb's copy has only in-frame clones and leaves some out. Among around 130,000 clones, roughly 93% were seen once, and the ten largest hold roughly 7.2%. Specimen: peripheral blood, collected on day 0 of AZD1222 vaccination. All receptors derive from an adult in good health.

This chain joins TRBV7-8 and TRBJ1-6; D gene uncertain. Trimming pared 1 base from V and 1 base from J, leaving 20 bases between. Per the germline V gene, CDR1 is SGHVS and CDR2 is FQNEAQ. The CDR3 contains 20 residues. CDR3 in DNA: TGTGCCAGCAGCTTAGATTTGTCACAGAGGGTGGTATCCTATAATTCACCCCTCCACTTT. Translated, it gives CASSLDLSQRVVSYNSPLHF.

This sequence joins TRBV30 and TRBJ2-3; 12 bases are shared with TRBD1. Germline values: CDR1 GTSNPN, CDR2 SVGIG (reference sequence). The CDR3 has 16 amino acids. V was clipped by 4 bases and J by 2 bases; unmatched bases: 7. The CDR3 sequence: CAWTSGTGGLTDTQYF. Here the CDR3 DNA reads TGTGCCTGGACCTCCGGGACAGGGGGCCTCACAGATACGCAGTATTTT.

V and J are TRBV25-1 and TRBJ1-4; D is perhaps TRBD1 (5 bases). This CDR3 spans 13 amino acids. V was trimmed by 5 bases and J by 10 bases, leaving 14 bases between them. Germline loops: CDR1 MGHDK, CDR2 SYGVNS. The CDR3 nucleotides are TGTGCCAGCAGTTCGGGGGTCGGTGGAAAACTGTTTTTT. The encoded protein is CASSSGVGGKLFF.

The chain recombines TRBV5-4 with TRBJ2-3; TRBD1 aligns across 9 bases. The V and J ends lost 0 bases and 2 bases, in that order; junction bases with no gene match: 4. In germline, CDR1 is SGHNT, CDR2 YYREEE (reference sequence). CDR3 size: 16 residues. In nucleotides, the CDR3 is TGTGCCAGCAGCTTGGGACAGGGGGTTAACACAGATACGCAGTATTTT. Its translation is CASSLGQGVNTDTQYF.